This record looks at one T cell receptor (beta chain) sequence and its context. This entry is derived from a study of T-cell reconstitution after alpha-beta-depleted transplantation in children. Germline-derived CDR1 and CDR2 are MDHEN and SYDVKM. This CDR3 has 15 residues. Trimming removed 8 bases from V and 7 bases from J; junction bases left unmatched: 11. Library preparation (for TCRbeta) was performed with unique molecular identifiers. MiXCR, run by TCRdb on the PCR reads, gives a single entry per CDR3 protein. The sample records approximately 800,000 distinct CDR3 sequences, 15% to 20% being singletons.

This chain joins TRBV28 and TRBJ1-2; 12 nucleotides align to TRBD1. The sequences come from PBMCs, mostly from graft donor cells, collected 360 days after TCRalphabeta/CD19-depleted stem cell transplant. The receptor was derived from a male patient aged 5 to 17 who had a stem cell transplant for acute lymphoblastic leukemia, so the T cells may come from the graft donor. In DNA form, the CDR3 reads TGTGCCAGCGGGACAGGGGGCGCATCATATAGTGGCTACACCTTC. Translating it yields CASGTGGASYSGYTF.